These T cell receptor beta chains were read from a single sample in a study of T cell responses to AZD1222 COVID-19 vaccine. Some clones are missing from TCRdb's copy, which holds only in-frame ones; the method was immunoSEQ multiplex PCR. The profile shows 100,000 to 120,000 clones, roughly 87% of them singletons. This specimen consisted of peripheral blood, obtained on day 0 of AZD1222 vaccination. The receptors come from an adult in good health. The CDR3 runs from the conserved cysteine through the conserved F or W. D genes are given only for firm matches. Expanded clones are given a class, and other clones once, few, many or no size at all.

V	D	size	J	CDR3	DNA
TRBV13	.	.	TRBJ2-7	CASTEFGVYEQYF	TGTGCCAGCACGGAGTTCGGGGTCTACGAGCAGTACTTC
TRBV11-2	.	.	TRBJ2-2	CASSLPGADTGELFF	TGTGCCAGCAGCTTACCAGGGGCGGACACCGGGGAGCTGTTTTTT
TRBV6-6	.	.	TRBJ2-1	CASFISQGNEQFF	TGTGCCAGCTTTATCTCACAGGGCAATGAGCAGTTCTTC
TRBV28	TRBD1	.	TRBJ2-7	CASSYLQGFSYEQYF	TGTGCCAGCAGTTACCTACAGGGGTTTTCCTACGAGCAGTACTTC
TRBV6-5	TRBD1	few	TRBJ1-6	CASSWDRSNSPLHF	TGTGCCAGCAGTTGGGACAGGTCGAATTCACCCCTCCACTTT
TRBV3-1/TRBV3-2	.	.	TRBJ2-2	CASSYENTGELFF	TGTGCCAGCAGCTATGAAAACACCGGGGAGCTGTTTTTT
TRBV6-6	TRBD1	.	TRBJ1-6	CASSYSRTGMGSPLHF	TGTGCCAGCAGTTACTCGAGGACAGGGATGGGTTCACCCCTCCACTTT
TRBV5-6	.	.	TRBJ1-5	CASSSQTSSNQPQHF	TGTGCCAGCAGCTCGCAGACAAGTAGCAATCAGCCCCAGCATTTT
TRBV19	TRBD2	.	TRBJ2-7	CASSPRLAAPSYEQYF	TGTGCCAGTAGTCCCCGACTAGCGGCCCCCTCCTACGAGCAGTACTTC
TRBV19	TRBD2	.	TRBJ2-2	CASSIDSGAGELFF	TGTGCCAGTAGTATAGATAGCGGGGCCGGGGAGCTGTTTTTT
TRBV19	.	.	TRBJ2-7	CASSRTNAYEQYF	TGTGCCAGTAGTAGAACGAACGCCTACGAGCAGTACTTC
TRBV7-8	.	.	TRBJ1-1	CASSLVARGTEAFF	TGTGCCAGCAGCTTAGTGGCCAGGGGTACTGAAGCTTTCTTT
TRBV7-8	.	few	TRBJ1-2	CASSLVRGPGGYTF	TGTGCCAGCAGCTTAGTAAGAGGGCCCGGGGGCTACACCTTC
TRBV27	.	few	TRBJ1-4	CASSPRGRGLEKLFF	TGTGCCAGCAGTCCCAGGGGCAGGGGCCTTGAAAAACTGTTTTTT
TRBV2	.	.	TRBJ2-2	CASRMDSNTGELFF	TGTGCCAGCAGAATGGACTCGAACACCGGGGAGCTGTTTTTT
TRBV11-3	.	.	TRBJ1-2	CASSQGNYGYTF	TGTGCCAGCAGCCAGGGCAACTATGGCTACACCTTC
TRBV28	.	.	TRBJ1-1	CASSLRGCQAFF	TGTGCCAGCAGTCTAAGGGGGTGCCAAGCTTTCTTT
TRBV15	.	.	TRBJ1-2	CATSRDRGRYGYTF	TGTGCCACCAGCAGAGACAGGGGACGTTATGGCTACACCTTC
TRBV30	.	.	TRBJ1-3	CAWAWTEGNTIYF	TGTGCCTGGGCCTGGACAGAAGGAAACACCATATATTTT
TRBV7-2	.	once	TRBJ1-2	CASSLDLNYGYTF	TGTGCCAGCAGCTTAGATCTAAACTATGGCTACACCTTC
TRBV11-3	TRBD1	.	TRBJ2-1	CASSLGGQGRMDEQFF	TGTGCCAGCAGCTTAGGGGGACAGGGCCGGATGGATGAGCAGTTCTTC
TRBV20-1	TRBD1	.	TRBJ1-5	CSASGTGISNQPQHF	TGCAGTGCTAGTGGGACAGGGATCAGCAATCAGCCCCAGCATTTT
TRBV28	.	.	TRBJ1-4	CASTAPTGEKLFF	TGTGCCAGCACCGCTCCGACGGGTGAAAAACTGTTTTTT
TRBV28	.	.	TRBJ2-7	CASSSPGTAGYF	TGTGCCAGCAGTTCACCCGGCACCGCGGGGTACTTC
TRBV2	.	.	TRBJ1-1	CASSEKVRTNTEAFF	TGTGCCAGCAGTGAAAAAGTCAGGACTAACACTGAAGCTTTCTTT
TRBV7-3	.	.	TRBJ1-1	CASSRQGGDTEAFF	TGTGCCAGCAGCCGCCAGGGAGGGGACACTGAAGCTTTCTTT
TRBV7-7	.	.	TRBJ2-1	CASSLGSGPYNEQFF	TGTGCTAGCAGCTTAGGAAGTGGGCCCTACAATGAGCAGTTCTTC
TRBV28	TRBD1	.	TRBJ1-2	CASTGGQGPLYGYTF	TGTGCCAGCACCGGGGGACAGGGGCCCCTCTATGGCTACACCTTC
TRBV29-1	TRBD2	.	TRBJ2-7	CSVASGSIYEQYF	TGCAGCGTCGCTAGCGGGAGCATCTACGAGCAGTACTTC
TRBV28	TRBD2	.	TRBJ2-7	CASRIGLAGSSEQYF	TGTGCCAGCAGAATAGGACTAGCGGGATCCAGCGAGCAGTACTTC
TRBV19	TRBD2	.	TRBJ2-1	CASSSRTSRYNEQFF	TGTGCCAGTAGTTCACGGACTAGCAGGTACAATGAGCAGTTCTTC
TRBV19	.	.	TRBJ2-2	CASSPTVLGELFF	TGTGCCAGTAGCCCAACCGTCCTAGGGGAGCTGTTTTTT
TRBV11-3	TRBD1	.	TRBJ2-3	CASSSGTGTDTQYF	TGTGCCAGCAGCTCTGGGACAGGAACAGATACGCAGTATTTT
TRBV7-6	TRBD2	.	TRBJ2-7	CASSWAGTSGTYEQYF	TGTGCCAGCAGCTGGGCGGGGACTAGCGGAACCTACGAGCAGTACTTC
TRBV4-2	.	.	TRBJ2-2	CASSQDVATGELFF	TGTGCCAGCAGCCAAGATGTGGCTACCGGGGAGCTGTTTTTT
TRBV19	.	few	TRBJ1-1	CASSLSTNTEAFF	TGTGCCAGTAGTCTTTCCACGAACACTGAAGCTTTCTTT
TRBV19	TRBD2	.	TRBJ2-7	CASSSHRSGGTYEQYF	TGTGCCAGTAGCTCCCACAGGAGCGGGGGCACCTACGAGCAGTACTTC
TRBV2	TRBD1	.	TRBJ1-4	CASRMTGVNEKLFF	TGTGCCAGCAGGATGACAGGGGTTAATGAAAAACTGTTTTTT
TRBV3-1/TRBV3-2	TRBD2	.	TRBJ2-3	CASSSRLAGGFTDTQYF	TGTGCCAGCAGCTCAAGACTAGCGGGGGGCTTCACAGATACGCAGTATTTT
TRBV13	.	.	TRBJ1-2	CASTKNYGYTF	TGTGCCAGCACCAAAAACTATGGCTACACCTTC
TRBV5-1	TRBD2	.	TRBJ2-1	CASSSAGTSGINEQFF	TGCGCCAGCAGCTCCGCTGGGACTAGCGGTATTAATGAGCAGTTCTTC
TRBV28	.	once	TRBJ2-7	CASSPGQGHEQYF	TGTGCCAGCAGCCCCGGCCAGGGGCACGAGCAGTACTTC
TRBV5-6	TRBD1	few	TRBJ2-7	CASSIAGQVPYEQYF	TGTGCCAGCAGCATCGCGGGACAGGTACCCTACGAGCAGTACTTC
TRBV2	TRBD1	.	TRBJ2-7	CASLYEDQGDEQYF	TGTGCCAGCTTGTATGAGGACCAGGGGGACGAGCAGTACTTC
TRBV6-2/TRBV6-3	.	few	TRBJ1-2	CASSYLWALTKEDGYTF	TGTGCCAGCAGTTACCTATGGGCCTTAACGAAAGAGGATGGCTACACCTTC
TRBV7-2	.	.	TRBJ2-1	CASSFDNSYNEQFF	TGTGCCAGCAGCTTCGACAACTCCTACAATGAGCAGTTCTTC
TRBV12-3/TRBV12-4	.	.	TRBJ1-5	CASSPTNQPQHF	TGTGCCAGCAGCCCGACAAATCAGCCCCAGCATTTT
TRBV27	TRBD2	once	TRBJ2-1	CASNMAGGLGYNEQFF	TGTGCCAGCAATATGGCGGGGGGGCTTGGTTACAATGAGCAGTTCTTC
TRBV11-3	TRBD1	.	TRBJ2-1	CASSLGGAGGSYNEQFF	TGTGCCAGCAGCTTAGGGGGGGCAGGGGGCAGTTATAATGAGCAGTTCTTC
TRBV5-6	.	.	TRBJ1-2	CASSSRQDGYTF	TGTGCCAGCAGCTCCCGACAGGATGGCTACACCTTC
TRBV3-1/TRBV3-2	.	.	TRBJ1-1	CASSYPGSNTEAFF	TGTGCCAGCAGCTATCCAGGGTCGAACACTGAAGCTTTCTTT
TRBV11-2	.	.	TRBJ1-2	CASSFRQGYAGYTF	TGTGCCAGCAGCTTCCGACAAGGGTATGCGGGCTACACCTTC
TRBV28	.	.	TRBJ1-3	CASSLIDSSNTIYF	TGTGCCAGCAGTTTAATCGACAGCAGTAACACCATATATTTT
TRBV28	.	.	TRBJ1-1	CASRMGGLSTEAFF	TGTGCCAGCAGGATGGGGGGGCTCAGCACTGAAGCTTTCTTT
TRBV19	.	.	TRBJ1-2	CASSRRGDYGYTF	TGTGCCAGTAGTCGGAGGGGGGACTATGGCTACACCTTC
TRBV6-4	.	.	TRBJ2-1	CASSDTEYNEQFF	TGTGCCAGCAGTGACACGGAGTACAATGAGCAGTTCTTC